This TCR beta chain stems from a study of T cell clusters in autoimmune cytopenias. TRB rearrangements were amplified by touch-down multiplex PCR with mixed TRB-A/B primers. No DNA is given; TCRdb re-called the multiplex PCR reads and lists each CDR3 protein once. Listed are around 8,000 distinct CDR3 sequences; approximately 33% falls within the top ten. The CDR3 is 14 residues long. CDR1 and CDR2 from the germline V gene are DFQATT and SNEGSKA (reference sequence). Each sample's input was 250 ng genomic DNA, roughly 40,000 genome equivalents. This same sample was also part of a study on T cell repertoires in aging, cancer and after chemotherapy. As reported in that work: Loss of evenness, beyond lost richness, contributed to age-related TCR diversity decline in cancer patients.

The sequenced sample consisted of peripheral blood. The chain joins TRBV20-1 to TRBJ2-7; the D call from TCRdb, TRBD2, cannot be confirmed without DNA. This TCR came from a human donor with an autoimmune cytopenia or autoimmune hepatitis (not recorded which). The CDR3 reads CSAPGLAGTYEQYF.